These 8 T cell receptor beta chains came from one sample sequenced in a study of cytomegalovirus exposure and HLA in healthy donors. The protocol was immunoSEQ multiplex PCR, while the TCRdb copy is restricted to in-frame clones and leaves out a portion. The sample has fewer than 250,000 clones, more than 70% seen once. Material: PBMCs. The receptors stem from a woman aged 18-35 years in good health and CMV-seronegative.

The CDR3 loop is CATTQGGGNTEAFF. The CDR3 DNA reads as TGCGCCACCACCCAGGGCGGGGGGAACACTGAAGCTTTCTTT. The genes are TRBV5-1 and TRBJ1-1; a possible D gene is TRBD1 (5 bases). Germline V CDR1 and CDR2: SGHRS, YFSETQ. This CDR3 spans 14 amino acids. The germline V and J ends were trimmed by 9 bases and 1 base, with 16 bases remaining between them.

The chain has TRBV7-9 and TRBJ1-5; D is possibly TRBD1 (5 bases). V lost 5 bases and J lost 5, with 19 bases in between. In germline, CDR1 is SEHNR, CDR2 FQNEAQ (reference sequence). CDR3 size: 16 residues. The chain's CDR3 is CASSTSGAGRHQPQHF. The CDR3 bases are TGTGCCAGCAGCACAAGTGGGGCAGGGAGGCATCAGCCCCAGCATTTT. The entire variable domain, with the rest obtained from reference TRBV7-9 and TRBJ1-5, is as follows: DTGVSQNPRHKITKRGQNVTFRCDPISEHNRLYWYRQTLGQGPEFLTYFQNEAQLEKSRLLSDRFSAERPKGSFSTLEIQRTEQGDSAMYLCASSTSGAGRHQPQHFGDGTRLSIL.

The chain combines TRBV2 with TRBJ2-7, with a weak D call TRBD1 (5 bases). V was pared by 8 bases and J by 2 bases, with 22 bases between. The germline V gene encodes CDR1 SNHLY and CDR2 FYNNEI. This CDR3 is built from 16 residues. DNA for the CDR3: TGTGCCAGCCCCAAAGACAGAGCCAGGGAACCCTACGAGCAGTACTTC. Protein: CASPKDRAREPYEQYF. The whole variable domain, remainder taken from reference TRBV2 and TRBJ2-7, is EPEVTQTPSHQVTQMGQEVILRCVPISNHLYFYWYRQILGQKVEFLVSFYNNEISEKSEIFDDQFSVERPDGSNFTLKIRSTKLEDSAMYFCASPKDRAREPYEQYFGPGTRLTVT.

The rearrangement links TRBV7-6 to TRBJ1-3; 7 bases agree with TRBD1. The CDR3 sequence is 16 residues long. V was pared by 5 bases and J by 0 bases, with 7 bases of the junction left unmatched. Germline V gene lookup returns CDR1 SGHVS and CDR2 FNYEAQ. In DNA, the CDR3 is TGTGCCAGCAGCGAACCGGGACAGTTCTCTGGAAACACCATATATTTT. Protein product: CASSEPGQFSGNTIYF. The full variable domain, rest sourced from reference TRBV7-6 and TRBJ1-3, is GAGVSQSPRYKVTKRGQDVALRCDPISGHVSLYWYRQALGQGPEFLTYFNYEAQQDKSGLPNDRFSAERPEGSISTLTIQRTEQRDSAMYRCASSEPGQFSGNTIYFGEGSWLTVV.

This clone was found once. This sequence joins TRBV27 and TRBJ2-5, with D possibly being TRBD2 (6 bases). The V gene lost 6 bases and the J gene lost 2 bases, with 25 bases spanning the gap. Per the germline V gene, CDR1 is MNHEY and CDR2 is SMNVEV (reference sequence). There are 18 residues in the CDR3. CDR3 sequence reads: CASSPQGDLSISQETQYF. Here the CDR3 DNA reads TGTGCCAGCAGCCCTCAAGGGGACTTAAGCATCTCACAAGAGACCCAGTACTTC.

DNA of the CDR3: TGCGCCAGCAGCCACCCTAGCGGGATAACCAATGAGCAGTTCTTC. Encoded protein: CASSHPSGITNEQFF. The V call is TRBV4-1, the J call TRBJ2-1, with 9 positions matching TRBD2. This CDR3 is 15 amino acids long. The germline CDR1 and CDR2 sequences are MGHRA and YSYEKL. The V and J ends lost 3 bases and 6 bases, in that order; junction bases with no gene match: 6.

V usage is TRBV6-4 and J usage is TRBJ1-2; D might be TRBD1 (5 bases). Trimming stripped 3 bases from V and 9 bases from J, with 20 bases between. Germline CDR1 is MRHNA and CDR2 is SNTAGT. This CDR3 has 15 residues. CDR3 region: CASSERSFQGVSYTF. CDR3 coding DNA: TGTGCCAGCAGTGAGAGGAGTTTCCAAGGGGTGAGCTACACCTTC.

This chain connects TRBV5-5 to TRBJ2-1; D might be TRBD1 (5 bases). The CDR3 length is 12 residues. Germline V gene data show CDR1 as SGHKS and CDR2 as YYEKEE (reference sequence). The V end lost 6 bases, the J end lost 6 bases, and 10 bases lay between the germline ends. CDR3 protein: CASTPQGNEQFF. The CDR3 nucleotides are TGTGCCAGCACCCCTCAGGGCAATGAGCAGTTCTTC. Based on the CDR3 plus reference TRBV5-5 and TRBJ2-1, the full variable domain is DAGVTQSPTHLIKTRGQQVTLRCSPISGHKSVSWYQQVLGQGPQFIFQYYEKEERGRGNFPDRFSARQFPNYSSELNVNALLLGDSALYLCASTPQGNEQFFGPGTRLTVL.